The clone carrying this T cell receptor (beta chain) appeared a few times. Its specificity is unknown. Sequencing used immunoSEQ multiplex PCR; TCRdb keeps in-frame clones, though not all of them. The sample lists tens of thousands of clones; roughly 84% were seen once. Trimming removed 5 bases from V and 6 bases from J; junction bases left unmatched: 9. Germline loops: CDR1 LNHDA, CDR2 SQIVND (reference sequence). The CDR3 sequence is 14 residues long. The data are from a study of T cells in tumors after PD-1 blockade. The overall study: Daily vismodegib 150 mg continued in a subset of anti-PD-1-treated patients.

Study findings and constraints: Peripheral recruitment is suggested, as some novel exhausted tumor clones were in pre-treatment blood.

This specimen consisted of PBMCs, obtained before anti-PD-1 therapy. This clonotype was obtained from a human donor with advanced basal cell or squamous cell carcinoma (not recorded which). The V gene is TRBV19, the J gene TRBJ1-2, with 7 nucleotides matching TRBD1. The CDR3 DNA reads as TGTGCCAGTAGTGTACAGGGGAATAGGGATGGCTACACCTTC. It translates to CASSVQGNRDGYTF.